This section outlines one T cell receptor beta chain sequence together with its context. The sample is drawn from a study of blood T cell repertoires in COVID-19. Measured with immunoSEQ multiplex PCR; TCRdb has only the in-frame clones, and not every one. The sample contains approximately 60,000 clones, around three quarters of which appear only once. Germline-derived CDR1 and CDR2 are SGHTA and FQGNSA. CDR3 length: 12 residues. The V end was cut by 1 base, the J end by 6 bases, with 4 bases between. The genes are TRBV7-2 and TRBJ2-1; the D is unclear. This TCR derives from a man aged 60 to 69 with acute or convalescent COVID-19. Sequenced sample: peripheral blood. In nucleotides, the CDR3 is TGTGCCAGCAGCTTAGTTCTCAATGAGCAGTTCTTC. Encoded protein: CASSLVLNEQFF.